These 18 T cell receptor beta chains originate from one sample sequenced in a study of early T cells in non-severe SARS-CoV-2 infection. TCRdb ran MiXCR on the 5' RACE reads and lists one entry per CDR3 protein. The sample includes 76,000 or so distinct CDR3 sequences, approximately 10% seen only once; the top ten take approximately 4.5%. The sample consisted of whole blood. These TCRs come from an adult who was a healthcare worker with PCR-confirmed SARS-CoV-2 infection or an uninfected control (not recorded which).

The table lists this clonotype with many counts. This chain joins TRBV5-4 and TRBJ2-3; D gene unclear. Trimming took 0 bases from V and 0 from J, leaving 8 bases between them. Germline V lookup: CDR1 SGHNT, CDR2 YYREEE (reference sequence). The length of the CDR3 is 15 residues. In DNA, the CDR3 is TGTGCCAGCAGCTTGGGTCCCAGGAGCACAGATACGCAGTATTTT. It translates to CASSLGPRSTDTQYF.

This chain joins TRBV7-2 and TRBJ1-1, with 7 bases identical to TRBD1. The germline CDR1 and CDR2 sequences are SGHTA and FQGNSA. The CDR3 sequence is 14 residues long. The V gene end was trimmed by 7 bases and the J gene end by 2 bases; junction bases not matched to a gene: 7. The CDR3 sequence is CASTPDRINTEAFF. Here the CDR3 DNA reads TGTGCCAGCACCCCGGACAGGATAAACACTGAAGCTTTCTTT.

The sample holds many counts of this clonotype. V usage is TRBV20-1 and J usage is TRBJ2-5; the match to TRBD1 covers 7 bases. J gave up 2 bases and V 6 bases, and 12 bases lay outside the gene matches. This CDR3 region has 15 residues. Germline V gene sequence: CDR1 DFQATT, CDR2 SNEGSKA (reference sequence). The CDR3 DNA sequence: TGCAGTGCCTCCGCCGTAGGGGGCGAACAAGAGACCCAGTACTTC. This encodes CSASAVGGEQETQYF.

This chain links TRBV12-3 or TRBV12-4 with TRBJ1-2; D call uncertain. The CDR3 extends over 12 amino acids. V lost 3 bases and J lost 7, with 9 bases in between. The CDR3, as DNA: TGTGCCAGCAGTTTCGGAAGCGGTGGCTACACCTTC. Protein sequence: CASSFGSGGYTF.

This sequence joins TRBV6-4 and TRBJ2-3; weak D call: TRBD1 (6 bases). Germline CDR1 reads MRHNA; CDR2 reads SNTAGT. The V end was cut by 2 bases, the J end by 4 bases, with 10 bases between. This CDR3 has 14 amino acids. The CDR3 reads CASSDGGGADTQYF. The CDR3 coding sequence is TGTGCCAGCAGTGACGGGGGCGGTGCAGATACGCAGTATTTT.

This clonotype was picked up many times. The chain has TRBV3-1 and TRBJ2-2; the D is unclear. The V end lost 4 bases, the J end lost 0 bases, and 6 bases lay between the germline ends. From germline, CDR1 is LGHDT and CDR2 YNNKEL (reference sequence). The CDR3 length is 14 residues. Written as DNA, the CDR3 is TGTGCCAGCAGCCGCCGCTCGAACACCGGGGAGCTGTTTTTT. Translating gives CASSRRSNTGELFF.

Many counts were recorded for this clonotype. This chain links TRBV12-5 with TRBJ1-5, with 8 bases that match TRBD1. The CDR3 length is 16 residues. V shed 5 bases, J shed 1 base, and the junction held 7 bases outside the gene matches. Germline lookup yields CDR1 LGHNT and CDR2 FRNRAP. The CDR3 is CASGPTGEISNQPQHF. The CDR3 DNA is TGTGCTAGTGGTCCGACAGGGGAAATAAGCAATCAGCCCCAGCATTTT.

The table lists this clonotype with a few counts. The chain is built from TRBV13 and TRBJ1-2; TRBD1 matches 8 bases. The germline gives CDR1 PRHDT, CDR2 FYEKMQ (reference sequence). V dropped 2 bases and J dropped 4; count of bases not matched to a gene: 12. The CDR3 spans 17 residues. The CDR3 sequence is CASSLTTGDDAFYGYTF. The CDR3 bases are TGTGCCAGCAGCTTAACGACAGGGGATGATGCGTTCTATGGCTACACCTTC.

V and J are TRBV3-1 and TRBJ2-5; either TRBD1 or TRBD2 may supply D (6 bases each). The CDR3 contains 14 residues. Germline V lookup: CDR1 LGHDT, CDR2 YNNKEL (reference sequence). V lost 4 bases to trimming and J lost 4 bases, with 13 bases between them. CDR3 region: CASSRRDTRETQYF. The CDR3 bases are TGTGCCAGCAGCCGGCGGGACACTCGAGAGACCCAGTACTTC.

The chain combines TRBV5-1 with TRBJ2-5; TRBD1 might be the D (6 bases). Germline CDR1 reads SGHRS; CDR2 reads YFSETQ. Trimming left V 2 bases short and J 4 bases short, with 6 bases between. The CDR3 runs 12 residues. The CDR3 DNA follows: TGCGCCAGCAGCTTCAGGGGAGAGACCCAGTACTTC. This translates into CASSFRGETQYF.

This clonotype was detected a few times. This chain connects TRBV12-3 or TRBV12-4 to TRBJ2-7, with a weak D call TRBD2 (5 bases). V lost 6 bases and J lost 2, with 23 bases in between. The length of the CDR3 is 17 residues. Written as DNA, the CDR3 is TGTGCCAGCAGCCGACTCGGACTCCGGGATCCTACCTACGAGCAGTACTTC. Residues: CASSRLGLRDPTYEQYF.

This clonotype has ten or more counts. The chain is built from TRBV11-2 and TRBJ2-7; no definite D call. This CDR3 contains 12 residues. In germline, CDR1 is SGHAT, CDR2 FQNNGV. Trimming pared 3 bases from V and 1 base from J, leaving 4 bases between. The CDR3 reads CASSFASYEQYF. In DNA form, the CDR3 reads TGTGCCAGCAGCTTTGCGTCCTACGAGCAGTACTTC.

The V gene is TRBV10-3, the J gene TRBJ1-1, with D maybe TRBD1 (6 bases). Trimming removed 0 bases from V and 5 bases from J, with 13 bases in between. The CDR3 consists of 15 residues. Germline CDR1 reads ENHRY; CDR2 reads SYGVKD. The CDR3 protein is CAISESKGVGTEAFF. The CDR3 nucleotides read TGTGCCATCAGTGAGTCGAAGGGGGTTGGAACTGAAGCTTTCTTT.

This clonotype was recorded many times. J is TRBJ2-3 and V is TRBV9, with TRBD2 matching 9 bases. This CDR3 comprises 16 residues. The germline V gene encodes CDR1 SGDLS and CDR2 YYNGEE. V was clipped by 3 bases and J by 0 bases; unmatched bases: 5. This chain's CDR3 is CASSGSGGPSTDTQYF. CDR3 nucleotides: TGTGCCAGCAGCGGCAGCGGGGGGCCTAGCACAGATACGCAGTATTTT.

The chain uses TRBV5-1 and TRBJ1-6, with TRBD1 matching over 8 bases. The length of the CDR3 is 16 residues. V was pared by 5 bases and J by 8 bases, with 12 bases of the junction left unmatched. CDR1 SGHRS and CDR2 YFSETQ come from the germline V gene. CDR3 sequence: CASSLPAGTGDSPLHF. As DNA, the CDR3 is TGCGCCAGCAGTTTACCCGCCGGGACAGGAGATTCACCCCTCCACTTT. Full variable domain (missing parts from reference TRBV5-1 and TRBJ1-6): KAGVTQTPRYLIKTRGQQVTLSCSPISGHRSVSWYQQTPGQGLQFLFEYFSETQRNKGNFPGRFSGRQFSNSRSEMNVSTLELGDSALYLCASSLPAGTGDSPLHFGNGTRLTVT.

The CDR3 DNA reads TGTGCCAGCAGCTCCCCAGGGGCAATGTTTGAAAAACTGTTTTTT. It translates to CASSSPGAMFEKLFF. The rearrangement uses TRBV7-9 and TRBJ1-4, with D possibly matching TRBD1 (6 bases). Trimming took off 4 bases at V and 7 bases at J, with 16 bases between the two ends. Germline CDR1 reads SEHNR; CDR2 reads FQNEAQ (reference sequence). The CDR3 contains 15 residues.

There are a few counts of this clonotype. The J gene is TRBJ1-2, the V gene TRBV4-2; D is uncertain. CDR1 LGHNA and CDR2 YNFKEQ come from the germline V gene. This CDR3 has 15 residues. Trimming left V 0 bases short and J 5 bases short, with 13 bases between. The CDR3, as DNA: TGTGCCAGCAGCCAAGATCCCCGGAGCGGGTATGGCTACACCTTC. Translating it yields CASSQDPRSGYGYTF.

The chain combines TRBV6-6 with TRBJ1-2; D gene unclear. This CDR3 has 13 residues. Trimming left V 2 bases short and J 2 bases short, with 6 bases between. Germline V lookup: CDR1 MNHNY, CDR2 SVGAGI (reference sequence). The CDR3 nucleotides are TGTGCCAGCAGTTACGGACCGAACTATGGCTACACCTTC. Translation: CASSYGPNYGYTF.